A single sample is the source of the 21 T cell receptor beta chains below, sequenced in a study of T cell responses to AZD1222 COVID-19 vaccine. Assay used: immunoSEQ multiplex PCR; TCRdb lists only in-frame clones, some missing. The table lists 95,000 to 110,000 clones, roughly 89% of them singletons. The specimen comprised peripheral blood, sampled on day 0 of AZD1222 vaccination. The receptors were gathered from an adult in good health.

This sequence joins TRBV6-5 and TRBJ2-1; D is unclear. Per germline, CDR1 MNHEY and CDR2 SVGAGI. Deletions cut 7 bases from V and 2 bases from J, with 15 bases between. The length of the CDR3 is 15 residues. The CDR3 nucleotides are TGTGCCAGCACCAGGACCGAGCAAACCTACAATGAGCAGTTCTTC. As protein: CASTRTEQTYNEQFF.

The rearrangement links TRBV29-1 to TRBJ2-1; D gene uncertain. V was cut by 2 bases and J by 6 bases, with 8 bases left in between. CDR3 length: 12 amino acids. Germline CDR1 and CDR2: SQVTM and ANQGSEA. The CDR3 loop is CSVEFLANEQFF. CDR3 DNA: TGCAGCGTTGAATTTTTAGCCAATGAGCAGTTCTTC.

The chain is built from TRBV7-8 and TRBJ2-7; 8 positions match TRBD2. The J segment lost 1 base and the V segment lost 4 bases, leaving 6 bases of the junction unmatched. This CDR3 is 15 amino acids long. The germline CDR1 and CDR2 sequences are SGHVS and FQNEAQ. The CDR3 reads CASSSFSGTSYEQYF. Written as DNA, the CDR3 is TGTGCCAGCAGCTCCTTTAGCGGGACGTCCTACGAGCAGTACTTC.

The V gene is TRBV6-1, the J gene TRBJ1-1; 8 positions match TRBD1. Germline assignment: CDR1 MNHNS and CDR2 SASEGT. This CDR3 is built from 14 residues. After removal of 3 bases from V and 0 bases from J, the junction contained 0 bases not matched to a gene. CDR3 sequence reads: CASSEDRVNTEAFF. In nucleotides, the CDR3 is TGTGCCAGCAGTGAGGACAGGGTGAACACTGAAGCTTTCTTT.

CDR3 loop: CASSALARSSYEQYF. The CDR3 nucleotides are TGCGCCAGCAGTGCACTAGCGCGAAGCTCCTACGAGCAGTACTTC. This chain joins TRBV10-1 and TRBJ2-7, with 7 bases that match TRBD2. Unmatched junction bases numbered 6, after V lost 4 bases and J lost 0 bases. The CDR3 has 15 residues. Germline CDR1 and CDR2: WNHNN and SYGVQD (reference sequence).

The chain is built from TRBV5-4 and TRBJ1-2; D gene ambiguous. The CDR3 sequence is 13 residues long. The V gene's germline CDR1 is SGHNT and CDR2 YYREEE (reference sequence). Between the trimmed V and J ends, which lost 4 bases and 4 bases, there was a span of 11 bases. The CDR3 reads CASSTLTSYGYTF. Here the CDR3 DNA reads TGTGCCAGCAGCACCCTGACAAGCTATGGCTACACCTTC. The full variable domain, completed using reference TRBV5-4 and TRBJ1-2, is ETGVTQSPTHLIKTRGQQVTLRCSSQSGHNTVSWYQQALGQGPQFIFQYYREEENGRGNFPPRFSGLQFPNYSSELNVNALELDDSALYLCASSTLTSYGYTFGSGTRLTVV.

The rearrangement joins TRBV5-1 to TRBJ1-1, with a tentative D call TRBD1 (6 bases). This CDR3 comprises 15 residues. Trimming cost V 3 bases and J 1 base, with 13 bases left between them. Germline V CDR1 and CDR2: SGHRS, YFSETQ. The CDR3 reads CASSYLSQGNTEAFF. The CDR3 nucleotides are TGCGCCAGCAGCTACCTGTCACAGGGGAACACTGAAGCTTTCTTT. Together with reference TRBV5-1 and TRBJ1-1, the CDR3 gives the full variable domain: KAGVTQTPRYLIKTRGQQVTLSCSPISGHRSVSWYQQTPGQGLQFLFEYFSETQRNKGNFPGRFSGRQFSNSRSEMNVSTLELGDSALYLCASSYLSQGNTEAFFGQGTRLTVV.

The chain has TRBV9 and TRBJ2-7, with TRBD2 matching over 12 bases. Germline CDR1 and CDR2: SGDLS and YYNGEE. This CDR3 comprises 17 residues. V trimming: 3 bases; J trimming: 7 bases; junction bases outside the gene matches: 14. DNA for the CDR3: TGTGCCAGCAGCGGGGAGAAGACGGGACTAGCGGGTTCAGAGCAGTACTTC. It specifies CASSGEKTGLAGSEQYF.

The genes are TRBV24-1 and TRBJ2-1; D remains unclear. This CDR3 spans 15 amino acids. Trimming shortened V by 0 bases and J by 0 bases, and 5 bases separated the two germline ends. CDR1 and CDR2 from the germline V gene are KGHDR and SFDVKD. The CDR3 spells CATSDLLYSYNEQFF. CDR3 DNA: TGTGCCACCAGTGATTTGCTCTACTCCTACAATGAGCAGTTCTTC.

The chain uses TRBV5-1 and TRBJ1-5; 8 bases align to TRBD1. The CDR3 has 15 residues. Looked up from germline, CDR1 is SGHRS and CDR2 is YFSETQ. Trimming cost V 2 bases and J 6 bases; bases outside gene matches: 7. CDR3 sequence: CASSLQGDYAQPQHF. For the CDR3, the DNA is TGCGCCAGCAGCTTACAGGGGGATTACGCTCAGCCCCAGCATTTT.

The chain is built from TRBV28 and TRBJ1-2; D is unresolved. The germline V gene has CDR1 MDHEN and CDR2 SYDVKM. This CDR3 comprises 13 residues. Between the trimmed V and J ends, which lost 9 bases and 1 base, there was a span of 12 bases. The CDR3 bases are TGTGCCAGTCGGGAGGCGCTTAACTATGGCTACACCTTC. It is translated as CASREALNYGYTF.

This clone was detected only once. This sample also contains other DNA sequences that code for the same CDR3. The chain recombines TRBV7-9 with TRBJ1-2, with 9 bases lining up with TRBD1. CDR3 size: 14 residues. Germline CDR1 SEHNR, CDR2 FQNEAQ (reference sequence). The V segment lost 5 bases and the J segment 8 bases; nucleotides outside the gene matches: 9. CDR3 sequence reads: CASSLGQGAGGYTF. CDR3 sequence (DNA): TGTGCCAGCAGCCTGGGACAGGGAGCCGGGGGCTACACCTTC.

The rearrangement uses TRBV28 and TRBJ2-7; 7 bases match TRBD2. V shed 3 bases and J 2 bases; nucleotides not matched to a gene: 10. Looked up from germline, CDR1 is MDHEN and CDR2 is SYDVKM. The CDR3 length is 16 residues. CDR3 residues: CASSFSGAGKAYEQYF. CDR3 sequence (DNA): TGTGCCAGCAGTTTCAGCGGGGCGGGTAAAGCCTACGAGCAGTACTTC.

This clone occurred once. J is TRBJ2-3 and V is TRBV5-1; 7 bases match TRBD2. Trimming at V came to 4 bases and at J to 1 base, leaving 3 bases not matched to a gene. This CDR3 is 14 amino acids long. Germline V CDR1 and CDR2: SGHRS, YFSETQ. Here the CDR3 reads CASSGGLRTDTQYF. The CDR3 DNA reads as TGCGCCAGCAGCGGGGGACTACGCACAGATACGCAGTATTTT.

The rearrangement links TRBV19 to TRBJ1-5; TRBD1 agrees at 7 bases. The CDR3 spans 16 residues. Trimming at V came to 1 base and at J to 7 bases, leaving 10 bases not matched to a gene. The germline gives CDR1 LNHDA, CDR2 SQIVND (reference sequence). This CDR3 reads CASSIGGGQFRQPQHF. The CDR3 nucleotides read TGTGCCAGTAGTATAGGGGGGGGACAGTTCCGCCAGCCCCAGCATTTT.

CDR3 residues: CASSFRRRVTGISYNSPLHF. The CDR3 DNA reads TGTGCCAGCAGCTTCAGGCGCCGGGTCACAGGGATATCCTATAATTCACCCCTCCACTTT. The chain joins TRBV21-1 to TRBJ1-6; the D call in the table, TRBD1, was not verified against the DNA. TRBV21-1 is a pseudogene locus. The CDR3 is 20 residues long.

The CDR3 nucleotides read TGTGCCAGCGGGGGCCCCCGAGAGCGGGAAAACGAGCAGTACTTC. This sequence encodes CASGGPRERENEQYF. The chain uses TRBV6-5 and TRBJ2-7; D might be TRBD2 (7 bases). The CDR3 loop spans 15 amino acids. Germline CDR1 MNHEY, CDR2 SVGAGI. The ends were cut back, 8 bases at V and 5 bases at J, with 22 bases in the middle.

The V gene is TRBV19, the J gene TRBJ2-2; TRBD2 agrees at 9 bases. This CDR3 is 15 amino acids long. With 9 bases clipped from V and 6 bases from J, the junction kept 11 bases outside the gene matches. CDR1 is LNHDA and CDR2 is SQIVND in the germline V gene (reference sequence). This chain's CDR3 is CASSWMAGGAGELFF. The CDR3 DNA reads as TGTGCCAGCTCCTGGATGGCGGGAGGGGCCGGGGAGCTGTTTTTT.

This sequence joins TRBV5-5 and TRBJ2-7; 14 bases map to TRBD2. The CDR3 covers 16 residues. The V gene end was trimmed by 4 bases and the J gene end by 2 bases; junction bases not matched to a gene: 5. Germline V gene data show CDR1 as SGHKS and CDR2 as YYEKEE (reference sequence). CDR3 DNA sequence: TGTGCCAGCAGCGTGGGACTAGCGGGAGCCCCCTACGAGCAGTACTTC. Protein: CASSVGLAGAPYEQYF.

The chain carries TRBV12-3 or TRBV12-4 and TRBJ2-2; weak D call: TRBD2 (5 bases). This CDR3 is built from 13 residues. V lost 6 bases and J 1 base, leaving 6 bases between the germline ends. The CDR3, as DNA: TGTGCCAGCAGGAGCGGGAACACCGGGGAGCTGTTTTTT. This codes for CASRSGNTGELFF.

The gene calls are TRBV19 and TRBJ1-1; D is perhaps TRBD1 (5 bases). The germline V and J ends were trimmed by 3 bases and 6 bases, with 11 bases remaining between them. Germline lookup yields CDR1 LNHDA and CDR2 SQIVND (reference sequence). This CDR3 has 13 amino acids. The chain's CDR3 is CASSIGGVAEAFF. Here the CDR3 DNA reads TGTGCCAGTAGTATTGGAGGGGTCGCTGAAGCTTTCTTT. Drawing the rest from reference TRBV19 and TRBJ1-1, the complete variable domain is DGGITQSPKYLFRKEGQNVTLSCEQNLNHDAMYWYRQDPGQGLRLIYYSQIVNDFQKGDIAEGYSVSREKKESFPLTVTSAQKNPTAFYLCASSIGGVAEAFFGQGTRLTVV.